This TCR beta chain was profiled in a study of cytotoxic CD8 clonotypes in ibrutinib-treated CLL. The CDR3 runs to 15 residues. Per the germline V gene, CDR1 is SEHNR and CDR2 is FQNEAQ (reference sequence). V lost 5 bases and J lost 7, with 21 bases in between. The table came from immunoSEQ multiplex PCR; TCRdb's copy has only in-frame clones and leaves some out. The sample records roughly 160,000 clones, more than 65% being singletons. Study-level findings and limits: The study found baseline clonality above age-matched healthy donors, tracking circulating CD8+ T-cell counts. Public clonotypes were seen rarely and were contracted or stable on treatment.

Comments on this clone: Its antigen is as yet unknown.

The V call is TRBV7-9, the J call TRBJ2-7; no clear D. The receptor was isolated from a human donor with chronic lymphocytic leukemia. Sequences were derived from PBMCs, sampled after 12 months of ibrutinib treatment. The CDR3 spells CASSPMGTLINEQYF. In nucleotides, the CDR3 is TGTGCCAGCAGCCCGATGGGCACCCTTATTAATGAGCAGTACTTC.